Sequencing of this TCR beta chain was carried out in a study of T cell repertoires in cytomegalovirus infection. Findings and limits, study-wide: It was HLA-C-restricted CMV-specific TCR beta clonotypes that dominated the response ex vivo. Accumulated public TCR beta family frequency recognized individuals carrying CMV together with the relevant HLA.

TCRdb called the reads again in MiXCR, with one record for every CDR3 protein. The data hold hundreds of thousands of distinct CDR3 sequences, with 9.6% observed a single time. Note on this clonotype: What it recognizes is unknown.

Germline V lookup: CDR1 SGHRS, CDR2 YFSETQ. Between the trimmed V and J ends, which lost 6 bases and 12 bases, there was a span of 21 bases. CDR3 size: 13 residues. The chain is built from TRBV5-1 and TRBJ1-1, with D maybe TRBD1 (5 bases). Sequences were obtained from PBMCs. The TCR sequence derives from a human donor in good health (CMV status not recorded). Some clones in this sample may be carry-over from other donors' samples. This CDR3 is CASNPGDNLKTFF. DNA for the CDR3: TGCGCCAGCAACCCGGGGGATAATTTGAAGACTTTCTTT.